This passage covers 27 T cell receptor beta chains from one sample sequenced in a study of cytomegalovirus exposure and HLA in healthy donors. PCR amplification relied on 60 Vbeta primers (plus 13 Jbeta primers). The table came from immunoSEQ multiplex PCR; TCRdb's copy has only in-frame clones and leaves some out. The table has about 140,000 clones, about 79% seen once. The sample consisted of PBMCs. These receptors came from a man aged 40-49 years in good health and CMV-seropositive.

The J gene is TRBJ2-1, the V gene TRBV18; 12 nucleotides line up with TRBD2. Germline V gives CDR1 KGHSH, CDR2 LQKENI. The CDR3 contains 19 residues. Trimming at V came to 2 bases and at J to 0 bases, leaving 8 bases not matched to a gene. CDR3 nucleotide sequence: TGTGCCAGCTCACCAGTCCTAGCGGGGGGGCGCGGCTCCTACAATGAGCAGTTCTTC. Amino acid sequence: CASSPVLAGGRGSYNEQFF.

The V and J genes are TRBV10-3 and TRBJ1-1, with D possibly being TRBD1 (6 bases). The CDR3 covers 14 residues. Germline CDR1 and CDR2: ENHRY and SYGVKD. V shed 3 bases and J shed 2 bases, with 10 bases lying between them. CDR3 residues: CAISERDTNTEAFF. As DNA, the CDR3 is TGTGCCATCAGTGAAAGGGACACCAACACTGAAGCTTTCTTT.

This chain links TRBV6-1 with TRBJ1-2; D ambiguous. Trimming removed 8 bases at V and 2 bases at J, with 18 bases between. In germline, CDR1 is MNHNS, CDR2 SASEGT. The CDR3 is made up of 15 amino acids. DNA of the CDR3: TGTGCCAGCCTTTTGATAGCCCACCAGAACTATGGCTACACCTTC. It translates to CASLLIAHQNYGYTF.

This chain connects TRBV18 to TRBJ1-1; 8 nucleotides agree with TRBD1. Per germline, CDR1 KGHSH and CDR2 LQKENI. This CDR3 has 15 amino acids. V lost 4 bases to trimming and J lost 4 bases; unmatched junction nucleotides: 8. The chain's CDR3 is CASSLSGGSFTEAFF. CDR3 bases: TGTGCCAGCTCACTATCAGGGGGCTCGTTCACTGAAGCTTTCTTT.

The J gene is TRBJ1-2, the V gene TRBV2; TRBD1 agrees at 7 bases. Trimming took 6 bases from V and 7 from J; bases not matched to a gene: 5. The CDR3 spans 12 residues. Germline values: CDR1 SNHLY, CDR2 FYNNEI. The chain's CDR3 is CASRDRVAGYTF. The CDR3 coding sequence is TGTGCCAGCAGAGACAGGGTAGCTGGCTACACCTTC.

The chain recombines TRBV27 with TRBJ1-5, with 7 nucleotides matching TRBD1. The CDR3 totals 16 residues. In germline, CDR1 is MNHEY, CDR2 SMNVEV (reference sequence). With 5 bases clipped from V and 10 bases from J, the junction kept 17 bases outside the gene matches. In nucleotides, the CDR3 is TGTGCCAGCAGTGGGGCGGCCTACAGGGGCGACCGACCCCAGCATTTT. This sequence encodes CASSGAAYRGDRPQHF.

The J gene is TRBJ2-1, the V gene TRBV19; a weak D match, TRBD2 (6 bases). With 2 bases removed from V and 6 bases from J, the gap between germline ends came to 14 bases. CDR3 size: 15 residues. Germline V CDR1 and CDR2: LNHDA, SQIVND (reference sequence). The DNA for the CDR3 is TGTGCCAGTAGTATACTGGGGACTGGGGTCAATGAGCAGTTCTTC. Translating it yields CASSILGTGVNEQFF. Full variable domain (outside the CDR3, taken from reference TRBV19 and TRBJ2-1): DGGITQSPKYLFRKEGQNVTLSCEQNLNHDAMYWYRQDPGQGLRLIYYSQIVNDFQKGDIAEGYSVSREKKESFPLTVTSAQKNPTAFYLCASSILGTGVNEQFFGPGTRLTVL.

DNA for the CDR3: TGTGCCAGCACCATTCGGACTAGCGGGTCCTACAATGAGCAGTTCTTC. It codes for CASTIRTSGSYNEQFF. This chain uses TRBV7-9 with TRBJ2-1, with 11 bases that match TRBD2. CDR1 and CDR2 (germline): SEHNR, FQNEAQ (reference sequence). CDR3 length equals 16 residues. With 7 bases clipped from V and 1 base from J, the junction kept 6 bases outside the gene matches.

The V call is TRBV6-5, the J call TRBJ1-2, with 7 nucleotides matching TRBD1. Trimming removed 5 bases from V and 4 bases from J; junction bases left unmatched: 7. The length of the CDR3 is 14 residues. Germline V gene lookup returns CDR1 MNHEY and CDR2 SVGAGI. DNA of the CDR3: TGTGCCAGCAGTCTTTTGGGACAGTCCTATGGCTACACCTTC. It specifies CASSLLGQSYGYTF.

The gene calls are TRBV6-4 and TRBJ1-2; no reliable D call. Trimming cost V 8 bases and J 4 bases, with 17 bases left between them. The CDR3 loop spans 14 amino acids. Per the germline V gene, CDR1 is MRHNA and CDR2 is SNTAGT. This CDR3 reads CASAPGEGIYGYTF. CDR3 DNA sequence: TGTGCCAGCGCCCCTGGGGAGGGAATCTATGGCTACACCTTC.

J is TRBJ2-3 and V is TRBV5-1, with D tentatively TRBD2 (6 bases). Germline values: CDR1 SGHRS, CDR2 YFSETQ. This CDR3 comprises 14 residues. V was pared by 1 base and J by 6 bases, with 12 bases between. The DNA of the CDR3 is TGCGCCAGCAGCTTGTCGGGAGTTGGCGATACGCAGTATTTT. Protein product: CASSLSGVGDTQYF.

This clone has only one observation. The chain uses TRBV5-1 and TRBJ2-7, with no clear D. Germline assignment: CDR1 SGHRS and CDR2 YFSETQ. The germline V and J ends were trimmed by 3 bases and 0 bases, with 7 bases remaining between them. The CDR3 consists of 13 residues. The chain's CDR3 is CASSSDNSYEQYF. The DNA for the CDR3 is TGCGCCAGCAGCTCAGACAACTCCTACGAGCAGTACTTC. The full variable domain, its missing parts supplied by reference TRBV5-1 and TRBJ2-7, is KAGVTQTPRYLIKTRGQQVTLSCSPISGHRSVSWYQQTPGQGLQFLFEYFSETQRNKGNFPGRFSGRQFSNSRSEMNVSTLELGDSALYLCASSSDNSYEQYFGPGTRLTVT.

The chain joins TRBV6-5 to TRBJ2-7; 8 nucleotides align to TRBD1. Germline CDR1 MNHEY, CDR2 SVGAGI. V shed 8 bases and J 2 bases; nucleotides not matched to a gene: 11. The CDR3 totals 15 residues. In nucleotides, the CDR3 is TGTGCCAGCGGCCATCGGGGCAGGGGGCCCTACGAGCAGTACTTC. It encodes CASGHRGRGPYEQYF.

This clone has just one count. The CDR3 nucleotides read TGTGCCAGCAGTACCCCCCGGGACAGGGATCAGCCCCAGCATTTT. Translated: CASSTPRDRDQPQHF. The rearrangement links TRBV27 to TRBJ1-5, with 9 nucleotides matching TRBD1. The germline V gene encodes CDR1 MNHEY and CDR2 SMNVEV (reference sequence). Trimming cost V 5 bases and J 5 bases; bases outside gene matches: 7. This CDR3 comprises 15 residues.

CDR3 sequence reads: CASSIGTGDGEQFF. The CDR3 DNA is TGTGCCAGCAGTATCGGGACAGGGGATGGTGAGCAGTTCTTC. The chain has TRBV27 and TRBJ2-1; 10 bases map to TRBD1. This CDR3 has 14 amino acids. With 5 bases clipped from V and 9 bases from J, the junction kept 7 bases outside the gene matches. Germline CDR1 reads MNHEY; CDR2 reads SMNVEV (reference sequence).

This chain links TRBV7-3 with TRBJ1-5; no reliable D call. The ends were cut back, 1 base at V and 5 bases at J, with 12 bases in the middle. In germline, CDR1 is SGHTA, CDR2 FQGTGA. This CDR3 comprises 15 residues. This CDR3 reads CASSLIGGLDQPQHF. As DNA, the CDR3 is TGTGCCAGCAGCTTAATAGGCGGCCTGGATCAGCCCCAGCATTTT.

This clone was picked up a small number of times. J is TRBJ2-1 and V is TRBV27; the match to TRBD2 covers 7 bases. In germline, CDR1 is MNHEY, CDR2 SMNVEV (reference sequence). V lost 5 bases, J lost 2 bases, and 6 bases stayed unmatched. The CDR3 covers 15 residues. CDR3 in DNA: TGTGCCAGCAGTCCCGGGAGCGGGACCTACAATGAGCAGTTCTTC. Its protein is CASSPGSGTYNEQFF.

Points on this clone: One junction end does not reproduce the germline sequence, and a read error may be involved. The chain recombines TRBV6-5 with TRBJ1-2; D is perhaps TRBD1 (5 bases). Germline V lookup: CDR1 MNHEY, CDR2 SVGAGI. There are 14 residues in the CDR3. The CDR3 sequence is CASSYSHQVGVRYF. The CDR3 DNA reads TGTGCCAGCAGTTACTCGCACCAGGTAGGGGTGCGGTACTTC.

The genes are TRBV5-1 and TRBJ1-1; D is perhaps TRBD1 (5 bases). This CDR3 has 14 amino acids. Trimming took 10 bases from V and 4 from J, leaving 20 bases between them. Per germline, CDR1 SGHRS and CDR2 YFSETQ. The CDR3 DNA reads as TGCGCCGGTCGGACATCACCCCGTGGCACTGAAGCTTTCTTT. Protein product: CAGRTSPRGTEAFF.

V is TRBV18 and J is TRBJ1-1; possibly TRBD1 for D (6 bases). The germline V gene encodes CDR1 KGHSH and CDR2 LQKENI. This CDR3 comprises 15 residues. V was shortened by 3 bases and J by 6 bases, with 17 bases between the two germline ends. The CDR3 is CASSPDRLGVSEAFF. CDR3 in DNA: TGTGCCAGCTCACCCGACAGGTTAGGTGTTTCTGAAGCTTTCTTT.

V gene TRBV9 combines with J gene TRBJ2-7, with D maybe TRBD1 (6 bases). This CDR3 region has 17 residues. Germline values: CDR1 SGDLS, CDR2 YYNGEE. Trimming removed 4 bases at V and 6 bases at J, with 26 bases between. The CDR3 loop reads CASSTDPAQDRSGEQYF. The CDR3 region has the DNA TGTGCCAGCAGCACCGACCCGGCCCAGGACAGATCGGGCGAGCAGTACTTC.

This chain joins TRBV6-1 and TRBJ1-2; the match to TRBD1 covers 8 bases. The CDR3 length is 18 residues. Germline V gene lookup returns CDR1 MNHNS and CDR2 SASEGT. J lost 8 bases, V lost 3 bases, and 20 bases had no gene match. The CDR3 nucleotides read TGTGCCAGCAGTGACCGGGACAGGAACTTGTCTAACCGGCGCGGCTACACCTTC. This encodes CASSDRDRNLSNRRGYTF.

This clone was counted a single time. The V gene is TRBV4-2, the J gene TRBJ2-1, with 12 nucleotides matching TRBD2. The germline CDR1 and CDR2 sequences are LGHNA and YNFKEQ. This CDR3 contains 17 residues. After removal of 6 bases from V and 2 bases from J, the junction contained 8 bases not matched to a gene. CDR3 loop: CASSLLTSGSTYNEQFF. Here the CDR3 DNA reads TGTGCCAGCAGTCTGCTGACTAGCGGGAGCACCTACAATGAGCAGTTCTTC.

This rearrangement joins TRBV25-1 to TRBJ2-5; 10 bases match TRBD2. Germline V gene data show CDR1 as MGHDK and CDR2 as SYGVNS. V lost 5 bases and J lost 0; bases outside the gene matches: 3. The CDR3 is made up of 15 amino acids. CDR3 region: CASSSTSGYQETQYF. DNA of the CDR3: TGTGCCAGCAGTTCGACTAGCGGGTACCAAGAGACCCAGTACTTC.

This clone was counted once. This chain connects TRBV18 to TRBJ2-1; no clear D. V was cut by 1 base and J by 10 bases, with 8 bases left in between. The length of the CDR3 is 12 residues. Germline V gene sequence: CDR1 KGHSH, CDR2 LQKENI. DNA for the CDR3: TGTGCCAGCTCACCACGGAGCGACGAGCAGTTCTTC. It is translated as CASSPRSDEQFF.

This rearrangement joins TRBV5-4 to TRBJ2-3; D is ambiguous. V dropped 0 bases and J dropped 7 bases, with 12 bases sitting between them. The CDR3 sequence is 14 residues long. Germline V lookup: CDR1 SGHNT, CDR2 YYREEE (reference sequence). The CDR3 DNA reads TGTGCCAGCAGCTTGGCCACACCGCCAAATACGCAGTATTTT. Encoded protein: CASSLATPPNTQYF. The whole variable domain, filled in from reference TRBV5-4 and TRBJ2-3, reads ETGVTQSPTHLIKTRGQQVTLRCSSQSGHNTVSWYQQALGQGPQFIFQYYREEENGRGNFPPRFSGLQFPNYSSELNVNALELDDSALYLCASSLATPPNTQYFGPGTRLTVL.

The rearrangement uses TRBV6-1 and TRBJ2-1; 10 nucleotides agree with TRBD2. V lost 7 bases and J lost 7; bases outside the gene matches: 10. The CDR3 spans 15 residues. Germline values: CDR1 MNHNS, CDR2 SASEGT. The CDR3, as DNA: TGTGCCAGCAACAGCGGGGGGGTGGGAGGGAATGAGCAGTTCTTC. It codes for CASNSGGVGGNEQFF.